The clone carrying this TCR beta chain appeared a few times. Antigen unknown. Sequencing was performed with immunoSEQ multiplex PCR; in TCRdb, only in-frame clones are kept and a portion is missing. This sample has roughly 97,000 clones, with roughly 79% found just once. The data belong to a study of radiotherapy plus CTLA-4 blockade in lung cancer. Findings of the study overall: TCR clones originating in tumors grew in number in blood after radiotherapy plus ipilimumab. Early clone dynamics of blood T cells, plus interferon-beta, reportedly predicted response best.

Germline V lookup: CDR1 SGHTA, CDR2 FQGTGA. CDR3 length equals 15 residues. Deletions cut 5 bases from V and 0 bases from J, with 8 bases between. V gene TRBV7-3 combines with J gene TRBJ2-6; maybe TRBD1 (5 bases). The TCR sequence derives from a human donor with non-small cell lung cancer who had a partial response to radiotherapy plus ipilimumab. Some clones in this sample may be carry-over from other donors' samples. The sequenced sample was peripheral blood, obtained from a patient treated with radiotherapy plus ipilimumab. CDR3 bases: TGTGCCAGCAGCACCGACAGCTCTGGGGCCAACGTCCTGACTTTC. Protein sequence: CASSTDSSGANVLTF. Full variable domain (missing parts from reference TRBV7-3 and TRBJ2-6): GAGVSQTPSNKVTEKGKYVELRCDPISGHTALYWYRQSLGQGPEFLIYFQGTGAADDSGLPNDRFFAVRPEGSVSTLKIQRTERGDSAVYLCASSTDSSGANVLTFGAGSRLTVL.